One sample yielded the 30 T cell receptor beta chains listed below, sequenced in a study. MiXCR was run by TCRdb on the 5' RACE reads, yielding one entry per CDR3 protein. The table lists nearly 55,000 distinct CDR3 sequences, about 25% of them singletons. The sample comprised tumor-infiltrating naive CD4+ T cells sorted from the breast tumor. Subset noted: naive CD4+ T cells, CD4+CD45RA+CD25-. These receptors all stem from a female donor with breast cancer.

This chain uses TRBV20-1 with TRBJ1-1; D call uncertain. Trimming took off 3 bases at V and 4 bases at J, with 15 bases between the two ends. Germline values: CDR1 DFQATT, CDR2 SNEGSKA (reference sequence). There are 14 residues in the CDR3. CDR3 residues: CSASTRPWRTEAFF. The DNA for the CDR3 is TGCAGTGCTAGTACACGGCCGTGGCGCACTGAAGCTTTCTTT.

The chain carries TRBV6-4 and TRBJ1-2; D possibly corresponds to TRBD1 (6 bases). CDR3 size: 13 residues. The germline V and J ends were trimmed by 5 bases and 2 bases, with 9 bases remaining between them. Germline V CDR1 and CDR2: MRHNA, SNTAGT. CDR3 amino acids: CASSRDNNYGYTF. The CDR3 DNA follows: TGTGCCAGCAGTCGGGACAACAACTATGGCTACACCTTC.

The rearrangement uses TRBV7-3 and TRBJ2-1; 9 bases agree with TRBD2. The V gene's germline CDR1 is SGHTA and CDR2 FQGTGA. The V gene end was trimmed by 0 bases and the J gene end by 8 bases; junction bases not matched to a gene: 8. The CDR3 runs 16 residues. In nucleotides, the CDR3 is TGTGCCAGCAGCTTAACCTCCGGGACTAGCATCGATGAGCAGTTCTTC. This encodes CASSLTSGTSIDEQFF.

As concerns this clonotype: A read error may explain this, as a much larger clone is one base away. This chain uses TRBV7-3 with TRBJ2-3; D perhaps matches TRBD1 (6 bases). The V end was cut by 5 bases, the J end by 4 bases, with 13 bases between. Germline V lookup: CDR1 SGHTA, CDR2 FQGTGA. This CDR3 region has 14 residues. The CDR3 sequence is CASSLQGVSDTQYF. The CDR3 DNA reads as TGTGCCAGCAGCCTACAGGGAGTGTCAGATACGCAGTATTTT.

This clonotype has more than one count but fewer than ten. CDR3 protein: CASSLRGPRNTIYF. The DNA of the CDR3 is TGTGCCAGCAGTTTGCGGGGTCCAAGAAACACCATATATTTT. The chain carries TRBV12-3 or TRBV12-4 and TRBJ1-3; D is unresolved. Trimming removed 3 bases from V and 5 bases from J, with 11 bases in between. The CDR3 is made up of 14 amino acids.

V is TRBV6-2 or TRBV6-3 and J is TRBJ2-7, with TRBD1 matching over 7 bases. The CDR3 runs to 14 residues. Unmatched junction bases numbered 9, after V lost 5 bases and J lost 5 bases. The V gene's germline CDR1 is MNHEY and CDR2 SVGEGT. CDR3 sequence reads: CASSPGTQGNEQYF. CDR3 sequence (DNA): TGTGCCAGCAGTCCCGGAACACAGGGGAACGAGCAGTACTTC.

The J gene is TRBJ2-7, the V gene TRBV3-1, with D unclear. Germline V gives CDR1 LGHDT, CDR2 YNNKEL (reference sequence). With 0 bases removed from V and 3 bases from J, the gap between germline ends came to 6 bases. The CDR3 loop spans 13 amino acids. The CDR3 bases are TGTGCCAGCAGCCAAGATAGGTTCTACGAGCAGTACTTC. Translated: CASSQDRFYEQYF.

This chain joins TRBV20-1 and TRBJ2-3; 12 bases align to TRBD2. CDR1 and CDR2 (germline): DFQATT, SNEGSKA (reference sequence). V dropped 3 bases and J dropped 6; count of bases not matched to a gene: 13. The CDR3 has 17 residues. In DNA form, the CDR3 reads TGCAGTGCTAGGAAGCGAATGACTAGCGGGAGTGTGGATACGCAGTATTTT. Its protein is CSARKRMTSGSVDTQYF.

The rearrangement links TRBV4-1 to TRBJ1-2; D is undetermined. This CDR3 contains 15 residues. The V end lost 0 bases, the J end lost 7 bases, and 15 bases lay between the germline ends. Per the germline V gene, CDR1 is MGHRA and CDR2 is YSYEKL. CDR3 nucleotides: TGCGCCAGCAGCCAAGACCCGGGAACGAGGGCTGGCTACACCTTC. Translating it yields CASSQDPGTRAGYTF.

The chain employs TRBV7-8 and TRBJ1-5; D is unresolved. CDR3 length: 13 amino acids. The germline V and J ends were trimmed by 4 bases and 3 bases, with 7 bases remaining between them. Germline V gene data show CDR1 as SGHVS and CDR2 as FQNEAQ. CDR3 sequence: CASSSRTNQPQHF. The CDR3 region has the DNA TGTGCCAGCAGCTCCCGTACCAATCAGCCCCAGCATTTT.

The CDR3: CASSSSGRGEQFF. For the CDR3, the DNA is TGTGCCAGTAGTTCTAGCGGGAGGGGAGAGCAGTTCTTC. J is TRBJ2-1 and V is TRBV19; 12 bases line up with TRBD2. The germline gives CDR1 LNHDA, CDR2 SQIVND (reference sequence). With 5 bases clipped from V and 10 bases from J, the junction kept 3 bases outside the gene matches. CDR3 length: 13 amino acids.

Concerning this clonotype itself: A much more abundant neighbour one base away suggests this may be a read error. CDR3 residues: CASSGASGSLNTGELLF. CDR3 nucleotide sequence: TGCGCCAGCAGCGGGGCTAGCGGGAGTCTGAACACCGGGGAGCTGTTGTTT. This chain uses TRBV4-1 with TRBJ2-2; TRBD2 matches at 10 bases. From germline, CDR1 is MGHRA and CDR2 YSYEKL. The CDR3 has 17 residues.

This clonotype was seen only a few times. This chain uses TRBV9 with TRBJ1-4; TRBD1 agrees at 7 bases. The CDR3 has 16 residues. CDR1 SGDLS and CDR2 YYNGEE come from the germline V gene. The trim removed 4 bases at V and 4 bases at J, leaving 10 bases unmatched. The CDR3 coding sequence is TGTGCCAGCAGCCCCCGATCGACAGGGAGTAATGAAAAACTGTTTTTT. Its protein is CASSPRSTGSNEKLFF.

The V and J genes are TRBV12-3 or TRBV12-4 and TRBJ1-5; 10 bases agree with TRBD1. The CDR3 is made up of 15 amino acids. Germline trimming cut 6 bases from V and 4 bases from J; bases unmatched to any gene: 6. CDR3 sequence: CASSRTGGANQPQHF. CDR3 coding DNA: TGTGCCAGCAGCCGGACAGGGGGAGCGAATCAGCCCCAGCATTTT.

The rearrangement uses TRBV25-1 and TRBJ2-1, with 9 bases lining up with TRBD1. CDR3 size: 15 residues. CDR1 and CDR2 (germline): MGHDK, SYGVNS. The ends lost 6 bases at V and 6 bases at J; junction bases unmatched: 9. This chain's CDR3 is CASSPADRGVNEQFF. CDR3 sequence (DNA): TGTGCCAGCAGCCCCGCGGACAGGGGCGTCAATGAGCAGTTCTTC.

The chain has TRBV30 and TRBJ1-1; 8 bases map to TRBD1. Losses at the gene ends were 7 bases for V and 11 bases for J; bases not matched to a gene: 15. CDR3 length: 13 residues. CDR1 is GTSNPN and CDR2 is SVGIG in the germline V gene (reference sequence). This chain's CDR3 is CASDRGEGFRAFF. CDR3 nucleotides: TGTGCCTCTGACAGGGGCGAGGGCTTTCGGGCTTTCTTT.

This clonotype appeared many times. The gene calls are TRBV12-3 or TRBV12-4 and TRBJ2-5; 8 nucleotides align to TRBD1. J lost 5 bases, V lost 8 bases, and 7 bases had no gene match. This CDR3 is 13 amino acids long. The CDR3 sequence: CASGNNRGETQYF. The CDR3 region has the DNA TGTGCCAGCGGCAACAACAGGGGGGAGACCCAGTACTTC.

Turning to this clonotype: Germline is not matched at one junction end, which may reflect a read error. This chain joins TRBV19 and TRBJ1-2; tentatively, D is TRBD1 (5 bases). This CDR3 has 15 residues. Germline CDR1 reads LNHDA; CDR2 reads SQIVND (reference sequence). The CDR3 reads CASSFQVRANYGYTF. The CDR3 nucleotides are TGCGCCAGTAGCTTCCAGGTCAGGGCCAACTATGGCTACACCTTC.

The rearrangement uses TRBV28 and TRBJ2-1, with 7 bases identical to TRBD2. The CDR3 is 18 amino acids. J lost 0 bases, V lost 8 bases, and 16 bases had no gene match. CDR1 is MDHEN, CDR2 SYDVKM, per germline. CDR3 region: CASWASSGDRSSYNEQFF. DNA of the CDR3: TGTGCCAGCTGGGCATCCAGCGGGGATCGGAGCTCCTACAATGAGCAGTTCTTC.

This chain links TRBV4-3 with TRBJ1-5; no clear D. Germline V CDR1 and CDR2: LGHNA, YSLEER. The length of the CDR3 is 18 residues. V lost 4 bases, J lost 0 bases, and 19 bases lay in between. In DNA, the CDR3 is TGCGCCAGCAGCCCAGGACGTACGGTTAACCCTAGCAATCAGCCCCAGCATTTT. It translates to CASSPGRTVNPSNQPQHF.

The V call is TRBV6-5, the J call TRBJ2-6, with 7 bases identical to TRBD1. V shed 6 bases, J shed 3 bases, and the junction held 5 bases outside the gene matches. The CDR3 totals 15 residues. The V gene's germline CDR1 is MNHEY and CDR2 SVGAGI. DNA for the CDR3: TGTGCCAGCAGAGAAGGGGGCTATGGGGCCAACGTCCTGACTTTC. Its translation is CASREGGYGANVLTF.

In nucleotides, the CDR3 is TGTGCCAGCAGCTCCCGGACTAGCGGGAGATACGAGCAGTACTTC. It codes for CASSSRTSGRYEQYF. The V call is TRBV7-8, the J call TRBJ2-7, with TRBD2 matching over 13 bases. The CDR3 loop spans 15 amino acids. The V segment lost 4 bases and the J segment 4 bases; nucleotides outside the gene matches: 4. Germline V gives CDR1 SGHVS, CDR2 FQNEAQ.

This clonotype has at least ten counts. The rearrangement links TRBV6-5 to TRBJ2-2; D perhaps matches TRBD2 (5 bases). The CDR3 has 14 residues. V lost 5 bases, J lost 4 bases, and 11 bases lay in between. Germline CDR1 MNHEY, CDR2 SVGAGI. Here the CDR3 DNA reads TGTGCCAGCAGTATGAATCGGGGCACCGGGGAGCTGTTTTTT. Its translation: CASSMNRGTGELFF.

This clonotype has just a few counts. The chain carries TRBV6-2 or TRBV6-3 and TRBJ1-1; D is undetermined. CDR3 length equals 12 residues. Germline lookup yields CDR1 MNHEY and CDR2 SVGEGT. With 4 bases removed from V and 5 bases from J, the gap between germline ends came to 8 bases. CDR3 protein: CASSWIGTEAFF. CDR3 nucleotides: TGTGCCAGCAGTTGGATCGGAACTGAAGCTTTCTTT.

The chain couples TRBV5-1 to TRBJ2-5, with 13 bases fitting TRBD2. The CDR3 extends over 16 amino acids. CDR1 is SGHRS, CDR2 YFSETQ, per germline. V lost 3 bases and J lost 5; bases outside the gene matches: 7. The CDR3 here is CASSWTSGSGLETQYF. DNA for the CDR3: TGCGCCAGCAGCTGGACTAGCGGGAGTGGTCTGGAGACCCAGTACTTC.

This clonotype turned up a few times. The chain employs TRBV5-6 and TRBJ2-3; D possibly uses TRBD1 or TRBD2 (5 bases each). The CDR3 runs to 14 residues. CDR1 and CDR2 (germline): SGHDT, YYEEEE. Trimming removed 1 base from V and 5 bases from J, with 11 bases in between. CDR3 sequence (DNA): TGTGCCAGCAGCTTGAGGATGGGGGTAGATACGCAGTATTTT. Translation gives CASSLRMGVDTQYF.

In this sample, this clonotype turned up many times. V is TRBV7-9 and J is TRBJ2-5, with 12 bases matching TRBD2. The junction had 13 bases not matched to a gene; V was cut back by 8 bases and J by 9 bases. The germline gives CDR1 SEHNR, CDR2 FQNEAQ (reference sequence). The CDR3 is made up of 15 amino acids. The CDR3 sequence is CASGAPGLAGLSQYF. For the CDR3, the DNA is TGTGCCAGCGGCGCGCCGGGACTAGCGGGCCTCTCCCAGTACTTC.

The V gene is TRBV5-1, the J gene TRBJ2-5; TRBD2 matches 9 bases. From germline, CDR1 is SGHRS and CDR2 YFSETQ. There are 16 residues in the CDR3. Trimming at V came to 2 bases and at J to 5 bases, leaving 10 bases not matched to a gene. The CDR3, as DNA: TGCGCCAGCAGCTTTGGGGCTCTAGCGGGACAGGAGACCCAGTACTTC. It codes for CASSFGALAGQETQYF. Based on the CDR3 plus reference TRBV5-1 and TRBJ2-5, the full variable domain is KAGVTQTPRYLIKTRGQQVTLSCSPISGHRSVSWYQQTPGQGLQFLFEYFSETQRNKGNFPGRFSGRQFSNSRSEMNVSTLELGDSALYLCASSFGALAGQETQYFGPGTRLLVL.

Comments on this clonotype: Mismatch with germline at one junction end may stem from a read error. The gene calls are TRBV5-1 and TRBJ2-5, with a tentative D call TRBD2 (7 bases). The CDR3 runs to 15 residues. CDR1 and CDR2 (germline): SGHRS, YFSETQ. The DNA for the CDR3 is TGCGCCTGCAGCTTTGGCGGGAGTGGGGGCGAGACCCAGTACTTC. This codes for CACSFGGSGGETQYF.

The V gene is TRBV7-2, the J gene TRBJ2-7, with no clear D. This CDR3 contains 15 residues. From germline, CDR1 is SGHTA and CDR2 FQGNSA. The V end lost 1 base, the J end lost 3 bases, and 13 bases lay between the germline ends. The CDR3 protein is CASSLGPGYYYEQYF. CDR3 in DNA: TGTGCCAGCAGCTTAGGACCAGGCTACTACTACGAGCAGTACTTC.